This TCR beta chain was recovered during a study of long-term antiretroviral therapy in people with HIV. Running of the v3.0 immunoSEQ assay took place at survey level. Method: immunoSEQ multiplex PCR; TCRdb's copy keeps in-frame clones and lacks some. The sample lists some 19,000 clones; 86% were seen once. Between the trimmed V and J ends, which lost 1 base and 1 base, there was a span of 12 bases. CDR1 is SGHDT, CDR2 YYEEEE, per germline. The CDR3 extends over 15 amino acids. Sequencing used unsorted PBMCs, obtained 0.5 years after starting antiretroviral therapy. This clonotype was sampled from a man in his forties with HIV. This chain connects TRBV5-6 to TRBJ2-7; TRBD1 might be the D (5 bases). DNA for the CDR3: TGTGCCAGCAGCTTGTCACAGGTTTTTTCCTACGAGCAGTACTTC. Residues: CASSLSQVFSYEQYF.